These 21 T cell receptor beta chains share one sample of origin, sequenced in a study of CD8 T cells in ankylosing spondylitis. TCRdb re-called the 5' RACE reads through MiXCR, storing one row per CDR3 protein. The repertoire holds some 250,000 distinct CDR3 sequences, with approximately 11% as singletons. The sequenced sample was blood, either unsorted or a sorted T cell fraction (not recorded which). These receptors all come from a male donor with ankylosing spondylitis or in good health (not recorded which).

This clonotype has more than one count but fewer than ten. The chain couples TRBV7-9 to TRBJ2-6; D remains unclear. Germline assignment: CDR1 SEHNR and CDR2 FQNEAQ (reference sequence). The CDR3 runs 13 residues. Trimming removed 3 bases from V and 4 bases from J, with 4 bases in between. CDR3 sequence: CASSFIGANVLTF. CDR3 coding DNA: TGTGCCAGCAGCTTTATCGGGGCCAACGTCCTGACTTTC.

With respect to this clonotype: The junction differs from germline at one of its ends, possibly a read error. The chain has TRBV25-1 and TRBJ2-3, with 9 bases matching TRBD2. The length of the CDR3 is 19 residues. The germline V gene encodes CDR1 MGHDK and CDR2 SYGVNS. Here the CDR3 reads CASSARLIPAGGPEDAQYF. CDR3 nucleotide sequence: TGTGCCAGCAGTGCACGACTAATTCCTGCGGGAGGGCCTGAAGATGCGCAGTATTTT.

The CDR3 reads CASSLAGGGNTEAFF. The CDR3 DNA is TGCGCCAGCAGCTTGGCAGGGGGAGGCAACACTGAAGCTTTCTTT. The chain employs TRBV5-1 and TRBJ1-1; 7 bases agree with TRBD1. V dropped 0 bases and J dropped 2; count of bases not matched to a gene: 4. The CDR3 runs 15 residues. The germline V gene encodes CDR1 SGHRS and CDR2 YFSETQ.

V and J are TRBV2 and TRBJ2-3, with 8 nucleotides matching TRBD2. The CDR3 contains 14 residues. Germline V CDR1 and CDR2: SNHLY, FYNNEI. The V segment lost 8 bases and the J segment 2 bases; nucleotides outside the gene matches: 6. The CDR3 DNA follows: TGTGCCAGCCATACTAGCGGAAACACAGATACGCAGTATTTT. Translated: CASHTSGNTDTQYF.

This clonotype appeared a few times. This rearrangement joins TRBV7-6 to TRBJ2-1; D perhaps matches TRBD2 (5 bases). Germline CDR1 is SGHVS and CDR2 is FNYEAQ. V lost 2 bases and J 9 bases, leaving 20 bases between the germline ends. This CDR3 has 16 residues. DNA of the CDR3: TGTGCCAGCAGCTTAATCGCCCCCGAGGGAATTTCTGAGCAGTTCTTC. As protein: CASSLIAPEGISEQFF. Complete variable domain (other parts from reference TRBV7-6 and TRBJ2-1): GAGVSQSPRYKVTKRGQDVALRCDPISGHVSLYWYRQALGQGPEFLTYFNYEAQQDKSGLPNDRFSAERPEGSISTLTIQRTEQRDSAMYRCASSLIAPEGISEQFFGPGTRLTVL.

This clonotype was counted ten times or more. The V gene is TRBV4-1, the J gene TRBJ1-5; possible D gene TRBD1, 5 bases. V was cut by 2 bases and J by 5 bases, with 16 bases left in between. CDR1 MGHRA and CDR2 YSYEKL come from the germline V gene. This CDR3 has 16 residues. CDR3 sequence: CASSQLTWGTHQPQHF. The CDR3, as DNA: TGCGCCAGCAGCCAACTCACTTGGGGGACCCATCAGCCCCAGCATTTT.

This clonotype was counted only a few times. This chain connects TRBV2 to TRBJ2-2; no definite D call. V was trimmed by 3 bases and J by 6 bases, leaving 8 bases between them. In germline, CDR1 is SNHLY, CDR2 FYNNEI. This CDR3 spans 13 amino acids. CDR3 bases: TGTGCCAGCAGTGAGAGACTGGCCGGGGAGCTGTTTTTT. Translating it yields CASSERLAGELFF.

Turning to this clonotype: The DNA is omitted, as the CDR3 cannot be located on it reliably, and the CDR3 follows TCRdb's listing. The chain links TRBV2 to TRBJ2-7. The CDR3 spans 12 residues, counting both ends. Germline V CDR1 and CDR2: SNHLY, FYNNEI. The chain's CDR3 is CASILDTYEQYF.

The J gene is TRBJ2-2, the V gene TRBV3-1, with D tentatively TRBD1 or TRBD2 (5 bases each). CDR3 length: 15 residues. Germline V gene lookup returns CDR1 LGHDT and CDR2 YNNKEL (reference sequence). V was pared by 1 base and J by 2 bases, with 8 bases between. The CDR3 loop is CASSQGDPNTGELFF. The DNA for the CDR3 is TGTGCCAGCAGCCAAGGGGACCCTAACACCGGGGAGCTGTTTTTT. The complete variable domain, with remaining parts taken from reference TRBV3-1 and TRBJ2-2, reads DTAVSQTPKYLVTQMGNDKSIKCEQNLGHDTMYWYKQDSKKFLKIMFSYNNKELIINETVPNRFSPKSPDKAHLNLHINSLELGDSAVYFCASSQGDPNTGELFFGEGSRLTVL.

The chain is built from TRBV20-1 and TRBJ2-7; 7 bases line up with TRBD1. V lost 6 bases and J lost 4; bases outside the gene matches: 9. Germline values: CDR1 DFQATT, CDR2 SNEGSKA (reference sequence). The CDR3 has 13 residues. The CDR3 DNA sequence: TGCAGTGCCCGGGACAGCATGGGTTACGAGCAGTACTTC. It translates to CSARDSMGYEQYF.

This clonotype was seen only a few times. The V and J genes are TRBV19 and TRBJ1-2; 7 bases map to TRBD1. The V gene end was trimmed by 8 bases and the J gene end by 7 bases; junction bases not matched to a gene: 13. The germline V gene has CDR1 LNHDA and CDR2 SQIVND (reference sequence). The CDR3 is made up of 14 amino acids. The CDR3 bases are TGTGCCAGTCGATCGTTGGGAGGGGGCTTTGGCTACACCTTC. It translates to CASRSLGGGFGYTF.

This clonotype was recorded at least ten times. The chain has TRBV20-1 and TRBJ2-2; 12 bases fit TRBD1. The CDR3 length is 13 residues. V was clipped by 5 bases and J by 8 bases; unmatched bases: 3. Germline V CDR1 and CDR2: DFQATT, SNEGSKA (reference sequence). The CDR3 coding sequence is TGCAGTGCTCGGGACAGGGGGCTAGGGGAGCTGTTTTTT. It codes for CSARDRGLGELFF.

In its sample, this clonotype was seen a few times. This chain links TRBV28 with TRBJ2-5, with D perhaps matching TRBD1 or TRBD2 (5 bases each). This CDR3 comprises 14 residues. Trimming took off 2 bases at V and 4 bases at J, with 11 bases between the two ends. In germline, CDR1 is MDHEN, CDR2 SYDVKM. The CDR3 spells CASSLRGVGETQYF. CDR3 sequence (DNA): TGTGCCAGCAGTTTACGAGGGGTGGGAGAGACCCAGTACTTC.

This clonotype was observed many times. Here the CDR3 DNA reads TGCGCCAGCAGCCGCGTTGGAGACCCATCGAACACCGGGGAGCTGTTTTTT. Its protein product is CASSRVGDPSNTGELFF. The chain carries TRBV5-1 and TRBJ2-2; D gene ambiguous. Trimming removed 4 bases at V and 0 bases at J, with 16 bases between. CDR1 SGHRS and CDR2 YFSETQ come from the germline V gene. The CDR3 loop spans 17 amino acids. Supplemented by reference TRBV5-1 and TRBJ2-2, the full variable domain reads KAGVTQTPRYLIKTRGQQVTLSCSPISGHRSVSWYQQTPGQGLQFLFEYFSETQRNKGNFPGRFSGRQFSNSRSEMNVSTLELGDSALYLCASSRVGDPSNTGELFFGEGSRLTVL.

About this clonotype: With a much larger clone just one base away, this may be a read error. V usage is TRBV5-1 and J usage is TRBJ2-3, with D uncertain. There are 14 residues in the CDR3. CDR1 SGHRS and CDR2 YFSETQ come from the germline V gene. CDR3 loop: CASSLTVSTETQYF. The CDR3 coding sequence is TGCGCCAGCAGCTTGACCGTGAGCACAGAAACGCAGTATTTT.

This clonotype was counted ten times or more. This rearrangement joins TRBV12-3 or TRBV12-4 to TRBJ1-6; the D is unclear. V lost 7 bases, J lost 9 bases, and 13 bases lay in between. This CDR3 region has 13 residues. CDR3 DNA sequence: TGTGCCAGCACGTACGGGGAGGGTTCACCCCTCCACTTT. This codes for CASTYGEGSPLHF.

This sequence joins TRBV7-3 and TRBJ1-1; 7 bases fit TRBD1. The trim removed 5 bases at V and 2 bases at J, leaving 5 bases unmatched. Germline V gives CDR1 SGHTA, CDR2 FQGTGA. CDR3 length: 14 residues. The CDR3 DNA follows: TGTGCCAGCAGCCGACAGGGATCCAACACTGAAGCTTTCTTT. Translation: CASSRQGSNTEAFF.

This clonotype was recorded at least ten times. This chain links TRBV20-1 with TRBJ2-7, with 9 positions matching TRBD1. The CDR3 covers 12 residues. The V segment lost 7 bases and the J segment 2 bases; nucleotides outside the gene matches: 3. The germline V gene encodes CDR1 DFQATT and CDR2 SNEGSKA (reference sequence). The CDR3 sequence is CSVRTGAYEQYF. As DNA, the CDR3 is TGCAGTGTTCGGACAGGGGCCTACGAGCAGTACTTC.

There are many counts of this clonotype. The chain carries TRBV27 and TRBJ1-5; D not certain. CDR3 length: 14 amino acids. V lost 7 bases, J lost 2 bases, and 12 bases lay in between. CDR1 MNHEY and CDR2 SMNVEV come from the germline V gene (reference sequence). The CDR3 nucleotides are TGTGCCAGCACCCCCCATCAAGGCAATCAGCCCCAGCATTTT. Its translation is CASTPHQGNQPQHF.

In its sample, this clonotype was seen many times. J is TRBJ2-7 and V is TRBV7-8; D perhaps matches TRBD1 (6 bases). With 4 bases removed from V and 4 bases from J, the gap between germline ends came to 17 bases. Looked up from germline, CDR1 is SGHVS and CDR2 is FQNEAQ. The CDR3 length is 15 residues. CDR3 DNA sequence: TGTGCCAGCAGCTCCGGTCTAACAGGGTATTACGAGCAGTACTTC. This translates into CASSSGLTGYYEQYF.

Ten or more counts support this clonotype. This CDR3 reads CASTTGVGYNEQFF. CDR3 DNA sequence: TGTGCCAGCACTACAGGGGTGGGTTACAATGAGCAGTTCTTC. The chain uses TRBV27 and TRBJ2-1; 7 bases match TRBD1. Germline values: CDR1 MNHEY, CDR2 SMNVEV (reference sequence). J lost 4 bases, V lost 7 bases, and 7 bases had no gene match. The CDR3 spans 14 residues.